This TCR beta chain came from a study of blood T cell repertoires in COVID-19. On the study more broadly: Nucleic acid was either cDNA or gDNA, and it came from T cells, B-cell-depleted T cells, or PBMCs.

Trimming removed 4 bases from V and 6 bases from J, with 13 bases in between. From germline, CDR1 is SGHTA and CDR2 FQGNSA. The CDR3 has 15 residues. Per the study methods: Amplifying reference gene primers gave estimates of nucleated cell counts. Assay: immunoSEQ multiplex PCR; the TCRdb copy retains only in-frame clones and omits some. V and J calls and clone size follow that table, whereas D and trimming were derived from the DNA. The table includes 330,000 or so clones, around 90% detected once. In Seattle, patients joined the study during active infection and were tracked longitudinally. The chain carries TRBV7-2 and TRBJ1-6, with D perhaps matching TRBD1 (6 bases). Sequences were obtained from peripheral blood. The origin of this receptor is a woman in her sixties or seventies with COVID-19, enrolled during active disease. CDR3: CASSSQRGGNSPLHF. The CDR3 DNA reads as TGTGCCAGCAGCTCCCAGAGGGGGGGTAATTCACCCCTCCACTTT.